This is a list of T cell receptor beta chains from one sample in a study of blood T cell repertoires in COVID-19. The repertoire was sequenced with immunoSEQ multiplex PCR; TCRdb's copy has only in-frame clones and lacks some. Of roughly 290,000 clones detected, around 85% appear once; the ten largest clones hold about 1.9%. The sequenced sample consisted of peripheral blood. Source of these receptors: a woman aged 25 to 45 who had recovered from COVID-19. CDR3s include the opening cysteine and the closing phenylalanine or tryptophan. The D gene is left open where the match is weak. A row's size may be missing; if present it is once, few, many or a size class.

>TRBV11-3|NA|TRBJ2-2|15|TRBD2
TGTGCCAGCAGCTTACTCGCGGGAGACACCGGGGAGCTGTTTTTT
CASSLLAGDTGELFF
>TRBV6-6|NA|TRBJ2-5|15|TRBD1
TGTGCCAGCAGTTACTTGGACAGGGTAGTAGAGACCCAGTACTTC
CASSYLDRVVETQYF
>TRBV4-1|NA|TRBJ2-7|15|NA
TGCGCCAGCAGCCAAGATCGGCAGGGCCACTACGAGCAGTACTTC
CASSQDRQGHYEQYF
>TRBV21-1|NA|TRBJ2-2|16|NA
TGTGCCAGCAGCAAAGAGGACAGGGGGGGATCCGGGGAGCTGTTTTTT
CASSKEDRGGSGELFF
>TRBV2|few|TRBJ1-1|11|NA
TGTGCCAGCAGAGGGGGGGAGTTAGCTTTCTTT
CASRGGELAFF
>TRBV28|NA|TRBJ1-6|15|NA
TGTGCCAGCAGTCCGACGGACAGTTATAATTCACCCCTCCACTTT
CASSPTDSYNSPLHF
>TRBV14|NA|TRBJ2-1|17|NA
TGTGCCAGCAGCCAAGGGGGAGGTCGGGAGAGTTACAATGAGCAGTTCTTC
CASSQGGGRESYNEQFF
>TRBV11-2|NA|TRBJ2-5|13|NA
TGTGCCAGCAGCCCGTACAGGGAAGAGACCCAGTACTTC
CASSPYREETQYF
>TRBV2|NA|TRBJ1-6|15|NA
TGTGCCAGCAGTGAGGTCTCAGGGGCAGGTTCACCCCTCCACTTT
CASSEVSGAGSPLHF
>TRBV6-1|NA|TRBJ2-2|15|TRBD2
TGTGCCAGCAGTGAACTAGCGGGGAACACCGGGGAGCTGTTTTTT
CASSELAGNTGELFF
>TRBV28|NA|TRBJ2-7|16|TRBD1
TGTGCCAGCAGTCCAAGGGGGCAGGCGAGCTCCTACGAGCAGTACTTC
CASSPRGQASSYEQYF
>TRBV19|NA|TRBJ1-5|16|TRBD1
TGTGCCAGTAGTACCCCGGCAGGGGGGTCGGGTCAGCCCCAGCATTTT
CASSTPAGGSGQPQHF
>TRBV6-5|NA|TRBJ2-7|15|TRBD2
TGTGCCAGCAGTTACCGAGCGGGAGGGCCCTACGAGCAGTACTTC
CASSYRAGGPYEQYF
>TRBV27|NA|TRBJ2-3|12|NA
TGTGCCAGCAGTCCCCAGGGAGATACGCAGTATTTT
CASSPQGDTQYF
>TRBV20-1|NA|TRBJ1-3|14|NA
TGCAGTGCTAGTATTGATGGCAATGGAAACACCATATATTTT
CSASIDGNGNTIYF
>TRBV5-1|once|TRBJ2-2|16|TRBD1
TGCGCCAGCAGCTCCGGACAGGGGGCCAACACCGGGGAGCTGTTTTTT
CASSSGQGANTGELFF
>TRBV15|NA|TRBJ1-1|13|TRBD1
TGTGCCACCAGCAGGGACCAGACAGGGAAAGCTTTCTTT
CATSRDQTGKAFF
>TRBV28|NA|TRBJ2-3|14|TRBD2
TGTGCCAGCACCGGGACTAGCGTCACAGATACGCAGTATTTT
CASTGTSVTDTQYF
>TRBV11-1|NA|TRBJ2-7|12|TRBD1
TGTGCCAGCAGCTTTGACAGGGTGGAGTCGTACTTC
CASSFDRVESYF
>TRBV5-1|NA|TRBJ1-3|14|NA
TGCGCCAGCAGCTTGACGGGTTCTGGAAACACCATATATTTT
CASSLTGSGNTIYF
>TRBV5-6|NA|TRBJ2-4|17|TRBD2
TGTGCCAGCAGCAGGGCCGGACTAGCGGTGGCCAAAAACATTCAGTACTTC
CASSRAGLAVAKNIQYF
>TRBV15|few|TRBJ2-7|13|NA
TGTGCCACCAGCCGCGGGTCCGATGGTAAGCAGTACTTC
CATSRGSDGKQYF
>TRBV7-9|NA|TRBJ1-2|16|NA
TGTGCCAGCAGCTCGCGAGGACAGAGAGCTAACTATGGCTACACCTTC
CASSSRGQRANYGYTF
>TRBV18|NA|TRBJ2-2|13|TRBD1
TGTGCCAGCTCAACAGGGGGTCACGGGGAGCTGTTTTTT
CASSTGGHGELFF
>TRBV30|NA|TRBJ1-4|16|NA
TGTGCCTGGAGCCGGTGGAGGGGCGGGGAATCTGAAAAACTGTTTTTT
CAWSRWRGGESEKLFF
>TRBV9|NA|TRBJ2-1|13|NA
TGTGCCAGCAGCGTAGACAGTGACAGTGAGCAGTTCTTC
CASSVDSDSEQFF